The sequence of this T cell receptor (beta chain) was determined in a study of identical twins. Study outcomes and limitations: Insertions ran lower in abundant cord blood beta clonotypes, though not in memory repertoires. Potential partial confounding of zero-insertion analyses by invariant MAIT and iNKT cells was noted.

TCRdb independently ran MiXCR on the 5' RACE reads; one entry per CDR3 protein. The sample has 540,000 or so distinct CDR3 sequences, about 20% seen once. Remarks on this clonotype: Its antigen remains unknown.

Germline values: CDR1 SGHRS, CDR2 YFSETQ. The CDR3 has 15 residues. Trimming stripped 4 bases from V and 2 bases from J, with 13 bases between. The same data also went into a second study, on yellow fever vaccine responses in identical twins.

V gene TRBV5-1 combines with J gene TRBJ2-1; D may be TRBD1 or TRBD2 (7 bases each). The receptor was derived from a woman younger than 35 in good health. Source material: CD4+ T cells sorted from blood. The CDR3 region is CASSTGGQAYNEQFF. The CDR3 region has the DNA TGCGCCAGCAGCACGGGAGGACAGGCCTACAATGAGCAGTTCTTC.